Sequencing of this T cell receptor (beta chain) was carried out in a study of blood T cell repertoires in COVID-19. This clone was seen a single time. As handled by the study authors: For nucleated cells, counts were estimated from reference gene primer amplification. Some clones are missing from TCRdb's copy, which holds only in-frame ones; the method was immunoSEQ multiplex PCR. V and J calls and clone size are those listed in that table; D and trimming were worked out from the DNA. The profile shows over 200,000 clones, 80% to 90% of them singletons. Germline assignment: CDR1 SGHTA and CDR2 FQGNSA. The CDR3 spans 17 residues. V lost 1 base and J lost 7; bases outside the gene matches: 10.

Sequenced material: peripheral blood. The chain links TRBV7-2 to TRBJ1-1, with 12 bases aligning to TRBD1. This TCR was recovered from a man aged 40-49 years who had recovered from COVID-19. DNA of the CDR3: TGTGCCAGCAGCTTAGGGTATGGGACAGGGGGCGTCGGTGAAGCTTTCTTT. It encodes CASSLGYGTGGVGEAFF. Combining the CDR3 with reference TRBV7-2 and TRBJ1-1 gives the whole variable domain GAGVSQSPSNKVTEKGKDVELRCDPISGHTALYWYRQSLGQGLEFLIYFQGNSAPDKSGLPSDRFSAERTGGSVSTLTIQRTQQEDSAVYLCASSLGYGTGGVGEAFFGQGTRLTVV.